A single T cell receptor beta chain is shown here with its context. Its target is unknown. The data derive from a study of shared clonotypes between healthy human individuals. Findings and caveats of the study: Sampling used blood alone; tissue repertoires probably differ.

Among the unsorted PBMC samples, replicate PCRs used around 270 ng DNA, roughly 30,000 T cell genomes. Here immunoSEQ multiplex PCR was the method, and the copy in TCRdb shows in-frame clones only, minus some. The sample holds 490,000 or so clones; 75% to 85% are singletons and the top ten take 10% to 15%. All participating donors were Caucasian adults from Nashville, Tennessee. Some 100 million PBMCs went into genomic DNA for unsorted samples. V trimming: 0 bases; J trimming: 5 bases; junction bases outside the gene matches: 11. The CDR3 consists of 17 residues. Germline V gene data show CDR1 as SGHRS and CDR2 as YFSETQ.

The chain employs TRBV5-1 and TRBJ2-5; 9 bases line up with TRBD1. The clonotype was recovered from a woman aged 40-49 years in good health. Some clones in this sample may be carry-over from other donors' samples. Sequenced material: PBMCs. CDR3 amino acids: CASSLDRGLFSGETQYF. CDR3 bases: TGCGCCAGCAGCTTGGACAGGGGGCTCTTCTCTGGGGAGACCCAGTACTTC.